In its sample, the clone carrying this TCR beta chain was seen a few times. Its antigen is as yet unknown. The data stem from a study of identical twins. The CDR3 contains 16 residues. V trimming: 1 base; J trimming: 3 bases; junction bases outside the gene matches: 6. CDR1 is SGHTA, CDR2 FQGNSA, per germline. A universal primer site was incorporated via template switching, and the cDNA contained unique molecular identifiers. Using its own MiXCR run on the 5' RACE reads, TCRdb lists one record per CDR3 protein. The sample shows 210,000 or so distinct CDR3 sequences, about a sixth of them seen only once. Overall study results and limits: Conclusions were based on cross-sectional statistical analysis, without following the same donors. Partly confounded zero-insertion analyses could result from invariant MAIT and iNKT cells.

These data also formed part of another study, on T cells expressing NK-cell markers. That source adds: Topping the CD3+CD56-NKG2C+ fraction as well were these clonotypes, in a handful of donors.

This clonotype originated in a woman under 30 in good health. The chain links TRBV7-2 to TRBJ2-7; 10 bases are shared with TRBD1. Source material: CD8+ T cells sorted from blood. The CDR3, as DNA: TGTGCCAGCAGCTTAGATCCCGGGACAGGGGTCTACGAGCAGTACTTC. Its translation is CASSLDPGTGVYEQYF.